This record concerns one T cell receptor (beta chain) sequence. This sample stems from a study of cytomegalovirus exposure and HLA in healthy donors. Germline CDR1 and CDR2: SGHNT and YENEEA. The V and J ends lost 2 bases and 4 bases, in that order; junction bases with no gene match: 5. CDR3 length: 15 residues. PCR primers comprised 60 Vbeta and 13 Jbeta primers. Assay: immunoSEQ multiplex PCR; the TCRdb copy retains only in-frame clones and omits some. Among fewer than 250,000 clones listed, around 85% were seen once. The source of this sequence is a girl aged 2 to 9 in good health and CMV-seronegative. The chain couples TRBV11-3 to TRBJ2-3; 8 bases are shared with TRBD2. Sequencing used PBMCs. The CDR3 loop reads CASSLRGGIADTQYF. DNA for the CDR3: TGTGCCAGCAGCTTACGGGGGGGGATTGCAGATACGCAGTATTTT.